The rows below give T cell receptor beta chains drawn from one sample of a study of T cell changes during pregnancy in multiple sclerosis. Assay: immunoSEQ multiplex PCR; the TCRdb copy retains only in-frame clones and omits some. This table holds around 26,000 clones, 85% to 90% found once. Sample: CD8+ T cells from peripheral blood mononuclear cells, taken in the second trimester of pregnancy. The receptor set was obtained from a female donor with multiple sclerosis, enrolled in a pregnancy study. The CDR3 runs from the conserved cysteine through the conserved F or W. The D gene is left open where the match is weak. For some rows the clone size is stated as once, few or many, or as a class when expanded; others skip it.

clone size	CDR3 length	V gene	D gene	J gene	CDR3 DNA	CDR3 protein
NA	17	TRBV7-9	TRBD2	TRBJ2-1	TGTGCCAGCAGCTTAACCGGGACTAGCGGGAGAATGAATGAGCAGTTCTTC	CASSLTGTSGRMNEQFF
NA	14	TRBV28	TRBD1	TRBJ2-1	TGTGCCAGCAGGGCCCCCGACAGGGGGGCTGAGCAGTTCTTC	CASRAPDRGAEQFF
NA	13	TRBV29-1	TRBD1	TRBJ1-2	TGCAGCGTCTTCACAGGGGATAACTATGGCTACACCTTC	CSVFTGDNYGYTF
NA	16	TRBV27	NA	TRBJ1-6	TGTGCCAGCAGTTTAGCCCACTCTTCATATAATTCACCCCTCCACTTT	CASSLAHSSYNSPLHF
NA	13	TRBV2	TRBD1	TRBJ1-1	TGTGCCACAGGGGGACAGGGCTACACTGAAGCTTTCTTT	CATGGQGYTEAFF
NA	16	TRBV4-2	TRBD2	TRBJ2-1	TGTGCCAGCAGCCTCTGGACTAGCGGTCCCTACAATGAGCAGTTCTTC	CASSLWTSGPYNEQFF
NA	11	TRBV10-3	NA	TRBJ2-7	TGTGCCATCAGAAGGGGCTACGAGCAGTACTTC	CAIRRGYEQYF
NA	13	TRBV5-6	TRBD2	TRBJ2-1	TGTGCCAGCAGCCCGACTAGCCTAAATGAGCAGTTCTTC	CASSPTSLNEQFF
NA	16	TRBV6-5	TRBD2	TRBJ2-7	TGTGCCAGCAGTTACGGTTTAACTAGCGGGAGCGGAGAGCAGTACTTC	CASSYGLTSGSGEQYF
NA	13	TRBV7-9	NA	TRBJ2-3	TGTGCCAGCAAAAGCGGGAGCACAGATACGCAGTATTTT	CASKSGSTDTQYF
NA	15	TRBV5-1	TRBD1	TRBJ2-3	TGCGCCAGCAGCTTGATGGGACAGGGTACAGATACGCAGTATTTT	CASSLMGQGTDTQYF
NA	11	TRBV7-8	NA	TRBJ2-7	TGTGCCAGCAGCCCCAACTACGAGCAGTACTTC	CASSPNYEQYF
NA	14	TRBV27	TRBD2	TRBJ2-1	TGTGCCAGCAGTTTACCGGGGGGGTACAATGAGCAGTTCTTC	CASSLPGGYNEQFF
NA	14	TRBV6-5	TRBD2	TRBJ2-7	TGTGCCAGCTGCATCGCTAGCGGGGTGGGGGAGCAGTACTTC	CASCIASGVGEQYF
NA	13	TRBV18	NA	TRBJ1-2	TGTGCCACCCTAGGAGGCGGAAACTATGGCTACACCTTC	CATLGGGNYGYTF
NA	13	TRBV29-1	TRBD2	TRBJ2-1	TGCAGCGGAGGGACTAGCGGGAGCAACCGTCTGTTCTTC	CSGGTSGSNRLFF
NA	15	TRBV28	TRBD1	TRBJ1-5	TGTGCCAGCAGCCACGGACAGGGAGAAGTTCAGCCCCAGCATTTT	CASSHGQGEVQPQHF
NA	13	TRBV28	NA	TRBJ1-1	TGTGCCAGCAGTTTTCAGGGGATGACTGAAGCTTTCTTT	CASSFQGMTEAFF
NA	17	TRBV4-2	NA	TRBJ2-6	TGTGCCAGCAGCCAACACCCGGGGGAATCTGGGGCCAACGTCCTGACTTTC	CASSQHPGESGANVLTF
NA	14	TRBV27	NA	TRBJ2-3	TGTGCCAGCAGTTTCATACTTTCCACAGATACGCAGTATTTT	CASSFILSTDTQYF
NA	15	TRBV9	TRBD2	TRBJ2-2	TGTGCCAGCACCACGTCTAGCGGGGGGGGCGGGGAGCTGTTTTTT	CASTTSSGGGGELFF
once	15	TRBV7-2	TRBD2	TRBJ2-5	TGTGCCAGCAGCTTAGAAGGGACTAGCGGAGAGACCCAGTACTTC	CASSLEGTSGETQYF
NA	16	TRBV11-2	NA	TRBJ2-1	TGTGCCAGCAGCATGGGCGCCCCGGAGGCCTACAATGAGCAGTTCTTC	CASSMGAPEAYNEQFF
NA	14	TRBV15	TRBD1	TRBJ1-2	TGTGCCACCCACTCTAGTTTAACAGGGGATCCCTACACCTTC	CATHSSLTGDPYTF
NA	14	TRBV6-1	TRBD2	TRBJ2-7	TGTGCCAGCAGAGTACTAGCGGGTACCGACGAGCAGTACTTC	CASRVLAGTDEQYF
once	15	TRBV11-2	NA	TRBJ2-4	TGTGCCAGCAGCTTAACTGGGGGCGAGTGGTACATTCAGTACTTC	CASSLTGGEWYIQYF
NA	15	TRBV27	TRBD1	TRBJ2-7	TGTGCCAGCAGTTTCACGACAGGGGAAATCTACGAGCAGTACTTC	CASSFTTGEIYEQYF
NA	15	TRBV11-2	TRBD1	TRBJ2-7	TGTGCCAGCAGCTCCGGACAGGGCTTAAGCTACGAGCAGTACTTC	CASSSGQGLSYEQYF
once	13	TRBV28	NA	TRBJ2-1	TGTGCCAGCAGTTTCCAGCGAGGAGAGGAGCAGTTCTTC	CASSFQRGEEQFF
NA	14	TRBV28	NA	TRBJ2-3	TGTGCCAGCAGTCTAAGTGTTAGCACAGATACGCAGTATTTT	CASSLSVSTDTQYF
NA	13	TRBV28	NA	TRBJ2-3	TGTGCCAGCGCCCAAGCCGCCACAGATACGCAGTATTTT	CASAQAATDTQYF
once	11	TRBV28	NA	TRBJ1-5	TGTGCCAGCCGTAGCAATCAGCCCCAGCATTTT	CASRSNQPQHF
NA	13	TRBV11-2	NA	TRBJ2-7	TGTGCCAGCAGCTTAGCACAGCTCTACGAGCAGTACTTC	CASSLAQLYEQYF
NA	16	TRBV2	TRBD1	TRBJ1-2	TGTGCCAGCAGTGAATCAGGGGGTTTTAATAACTATGGCTACACCTTC	CASSESGGFNNYGYTF
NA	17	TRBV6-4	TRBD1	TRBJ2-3	TGTGCCAGCAGTGCCAATTCCGGGACAGGGGGCGCGGATACGCAGTATTTT	CASSANSGTGGADTQYF
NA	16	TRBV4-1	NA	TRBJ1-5	TGCGCCAGCAGCCAACACGGGGGAAAGGGGAATCAGCCCCAGCATTTT	CASSQHGGKGNQPQHF
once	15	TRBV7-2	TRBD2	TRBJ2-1	TGTGCCAGCAGCTCCCTTCCGCGGGGGGCCAATGAGCAGTTCTTC	CASSSLPRGANEQFF
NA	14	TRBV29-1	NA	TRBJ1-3	TGCAGCGTTGGGCAGGATCTCTCTGGAAACACCATATATTTT	CSVGQDLSGNTIYF
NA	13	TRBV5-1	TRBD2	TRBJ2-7	TGCGCCAGCAGAGGAGCGGGGGCAGGGGAGCAGTACTTC	CASRGAGAGEQYF
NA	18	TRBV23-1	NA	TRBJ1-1	TGCGCCAGCAGTCAATCCACCGTACTCTCCAGGGGTAACACTGAAGCTTTCTTT	CASSQSTVLSRGNTEAFF
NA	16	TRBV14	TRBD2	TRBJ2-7	TGTGCCAGCAGCGCTACTAGCGGGCGAGGCACCTACGAGCAGTACTTC	CASSATSGRGTYEQYF
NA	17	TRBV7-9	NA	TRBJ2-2	TGTGCCAGCACCGCCGGGCGGGCACAGACCAACACCGGGGAGCTGTTTTTT	CASTAGRAQTNTGELFF
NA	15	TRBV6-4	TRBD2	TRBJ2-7	TGTGCCAGCAGTGCCCGTAGCGGGAGTCCCCACGAGCAGTACTTC	CASSARSGSPHEQYF
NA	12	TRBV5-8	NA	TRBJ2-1	TGTGCCAGCAGCTTGGTTCGTAATGAGCAGTTCTTC	CASSLVRNEQFF
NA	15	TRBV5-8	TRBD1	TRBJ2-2	TGTGCCAGCAGCTTAGGGACAGCCGGAACCGGGGAGCTGTTTTTT	CASSLGTAGTGELFF
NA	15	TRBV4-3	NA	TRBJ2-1	TGCGCCAGCAGCCAAGATGGGGAGTTATACAATGAGCAGTTCTTC	CASSQDGELYNEQFF
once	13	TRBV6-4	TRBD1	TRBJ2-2	TGTGCCAGCAGCGAACAGGGGACCGGGGAGCTGTTTTTT	CASSEQGTGELFF
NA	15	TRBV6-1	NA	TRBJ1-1	TGTGCCAGCAGTGACGAGGTTGGCGGAGTGGGTGAAGCTTTCTTT	CASSDEVGGVGEAFF
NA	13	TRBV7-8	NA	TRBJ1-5	TGTGCCAGCAGTAGGGCCCAGGGTCAGCCCCAGCATTTT	CASSRAQGQPQHF
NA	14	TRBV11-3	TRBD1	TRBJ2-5	TGTGCCAGCAGCCGGACAGGGCGTGAAGAGACCCAGTACTTC	CASSRTGREETQYF
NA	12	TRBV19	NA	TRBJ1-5	TGTGCCAGTAGTCTCGGGAGGGAGCCCCAGCATTTT	CASSLGREPQHF
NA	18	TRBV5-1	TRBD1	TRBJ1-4	TGCGCCAGCAGCCCAGGGACAGGGGCTGTGGGGCCTAATGAAAAACTGTTTTTT	CASSPGTGAVGPNEKLFF
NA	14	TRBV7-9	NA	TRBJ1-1	TGTGCCAGCAGCCCGGGACTCGCGAACACTGAAGCTTTCTTT	CASSPGLANTEAFF